This T cell receptor (beta chain) was found in a study of CD8+ T cells in alopecia areata. Following extraction, RNA underwent reverse transcription to cDNA, which served as the sequencing template. The method was immunoSEQ multiplex PCR; TCRdb's version includes in-frame clones alone and lacks a portion of them. The data show 110,000 or so clones, around two fifths seen once. In germline, CDR1 is SQVTM, CDR2 ANQGSEA. The CDR3 spans 12 residues. Trimming pared 4 bases from V and 4 bases from J, leaving 9 bases between. This chain connects TRBV29-1 to TRBJ2-3, with D tentatively TRBD1 or TRBD2 (5 bases each). This receptor was taken from a human donor with alopecia areata. The sequencing input was CD4+ T cells sorted from blood. CDR3 bases: TGCAGCGTTGGGCAGGGACCAGATACGCAGTATTTT. It specifies CSVGQGPDTQYF.